The following is a T cell receptor (beta chain) sequence with its context. This record belongs to a study of blood T cell repertoires in COVID-19. Study-wide background: Sites in the United States, Italy and Spain provided acute and convalescent COVID-19 samples. The analysed material was cDNA or gDNA that came from T cells, B-cell-depleted T cells, or PBMCs.

As originally analysed: For nucleated cells, counts were estimated from reference gene primer amplification. Only in-frame clones appear in the TCRdb table, and some are missing; sequencing was by immunoSEQ multiplex PCR. D and trimming come from the DNA, and the V and J calls and clone size come from that table. Of roughly 130,000 clones in the sample, roughly four fifths were seen once. Participant ages covered about 18 to 95 years across 24 US areas. The clonotype comes from a man aged 50 to 60 who had recovered from COVID-19. The material sequenced was PBMCs or T cells enriched from blood (not recorded which).

The CDR3 DNA reads TGTGCCTGGAGTGTACGGGGAGAAGGGGGCTACACCTTC. It codes for CAWSVRGEGGYTF. This chain connects TRBV30 to TRBJ1-2, with unresolved D. V lost 0 bases to trimming and J lost 8 bases, with 13 bases between them. This CDR3 spans 13 amino acids. The germline V gene has CDR1 GTSNPN and CDR2 SVGIG (reference sequence).